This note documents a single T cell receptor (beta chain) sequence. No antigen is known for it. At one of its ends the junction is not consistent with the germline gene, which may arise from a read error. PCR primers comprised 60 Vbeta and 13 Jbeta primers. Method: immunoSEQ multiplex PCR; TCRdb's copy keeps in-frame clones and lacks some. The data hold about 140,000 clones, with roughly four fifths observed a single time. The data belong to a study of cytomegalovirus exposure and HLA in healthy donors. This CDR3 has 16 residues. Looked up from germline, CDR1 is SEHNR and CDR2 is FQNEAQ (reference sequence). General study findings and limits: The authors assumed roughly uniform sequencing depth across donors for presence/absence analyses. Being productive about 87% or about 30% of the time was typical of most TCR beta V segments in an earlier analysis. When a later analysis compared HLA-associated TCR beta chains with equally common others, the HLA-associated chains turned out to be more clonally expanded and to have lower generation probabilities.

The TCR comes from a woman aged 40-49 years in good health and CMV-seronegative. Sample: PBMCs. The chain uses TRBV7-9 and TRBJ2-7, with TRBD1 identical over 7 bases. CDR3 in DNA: TGTTCCAGCAGCTCAATGAACAGGGGATTCGCCTACGAGCAGTACTTC. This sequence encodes CSSSSMNRGFAYEQYF.